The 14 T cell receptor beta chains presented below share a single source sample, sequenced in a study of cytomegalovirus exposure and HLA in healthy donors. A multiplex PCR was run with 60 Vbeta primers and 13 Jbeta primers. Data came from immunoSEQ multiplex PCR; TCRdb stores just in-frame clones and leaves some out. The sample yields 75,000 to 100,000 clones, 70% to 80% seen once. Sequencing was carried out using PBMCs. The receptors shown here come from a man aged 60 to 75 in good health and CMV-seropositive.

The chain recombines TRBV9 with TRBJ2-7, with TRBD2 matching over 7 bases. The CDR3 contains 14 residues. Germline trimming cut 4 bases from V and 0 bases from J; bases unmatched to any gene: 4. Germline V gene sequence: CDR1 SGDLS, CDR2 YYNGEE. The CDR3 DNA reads TGTGCCAGCAGCTTCGGGGGGAGCTCCTACGAGCAGTACTTC. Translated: CASSFGGSSYEQYF.

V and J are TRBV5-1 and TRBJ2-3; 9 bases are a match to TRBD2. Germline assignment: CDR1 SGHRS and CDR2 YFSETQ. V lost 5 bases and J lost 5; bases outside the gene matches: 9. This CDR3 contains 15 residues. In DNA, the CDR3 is TGCGCCAGCAGTTTAGCGGGGGCCTCGGGAGATACGCAGTATTTT. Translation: CASSLAGASGDTQYF.

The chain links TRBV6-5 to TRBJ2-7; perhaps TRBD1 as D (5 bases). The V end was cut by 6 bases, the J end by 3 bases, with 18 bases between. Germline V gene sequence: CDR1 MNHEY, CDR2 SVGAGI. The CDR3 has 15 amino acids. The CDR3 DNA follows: TGTGCCAGCAGACCGAAAAGGGGCAGCAGCTACGAGCAGTACTTC. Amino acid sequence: CASRPKRGSSYEQYF.

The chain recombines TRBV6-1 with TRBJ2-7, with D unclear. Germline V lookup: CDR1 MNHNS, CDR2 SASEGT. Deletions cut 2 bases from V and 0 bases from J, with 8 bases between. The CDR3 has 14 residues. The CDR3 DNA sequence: TGTGCCAGCAGTGAAAACCCAGGCTCCTACGAGCAGTACTTC. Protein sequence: CASSENPGSYEQYF.

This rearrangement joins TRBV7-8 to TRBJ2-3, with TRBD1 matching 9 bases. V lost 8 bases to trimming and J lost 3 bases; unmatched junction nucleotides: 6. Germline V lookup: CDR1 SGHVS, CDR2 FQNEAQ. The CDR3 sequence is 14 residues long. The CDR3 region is CASSTTGGTDTQYF. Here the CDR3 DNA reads TGTGCCAGCTCCACGACAGGGGGGACAGATACGCAGTATTTT.

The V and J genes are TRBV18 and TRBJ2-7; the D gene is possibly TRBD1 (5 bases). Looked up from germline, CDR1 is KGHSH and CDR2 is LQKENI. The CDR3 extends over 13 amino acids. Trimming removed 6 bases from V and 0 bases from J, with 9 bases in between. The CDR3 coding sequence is TGTGCCAGCTCTAAAGGACACTCCTACGAGCAGTACTTC. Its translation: CASSKGHSYEQYF.

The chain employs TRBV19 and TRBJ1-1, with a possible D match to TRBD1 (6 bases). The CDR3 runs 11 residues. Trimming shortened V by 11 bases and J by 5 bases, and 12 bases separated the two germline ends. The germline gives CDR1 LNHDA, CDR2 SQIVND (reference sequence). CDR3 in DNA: TGTGCCGCGGGGGGGCGGACTGAAGCTTTCTTT. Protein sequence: CAAGGRTEAFF.

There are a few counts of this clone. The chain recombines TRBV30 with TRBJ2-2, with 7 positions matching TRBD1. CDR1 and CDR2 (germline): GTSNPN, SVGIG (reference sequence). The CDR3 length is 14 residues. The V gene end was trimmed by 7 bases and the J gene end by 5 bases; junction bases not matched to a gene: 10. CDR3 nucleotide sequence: TGTGCCTTCAACAGGGGCAGTCTGACCGGGGAGCTGTTTTTT. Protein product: CAFNRGSLTGELFF.

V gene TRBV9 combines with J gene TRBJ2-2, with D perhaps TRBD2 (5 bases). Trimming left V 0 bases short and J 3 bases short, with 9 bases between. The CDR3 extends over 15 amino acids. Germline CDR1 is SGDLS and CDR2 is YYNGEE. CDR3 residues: CASSVASHDTGELFF. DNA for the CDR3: TGTGCCAGCAGCGTAGCTAGCCACGACACCGGGGAGCTGTTTTTT. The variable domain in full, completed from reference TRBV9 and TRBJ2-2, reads DSGVTQTPKHLITATGQRVTLRCSPRSGDLSVYWYQQSLDQGLQFLIQYYNGEERAKGNILERFSAQQFPDLHSELNLSSLELGDSALYFCASSVASHDTGELFFGEGSRLTVL.

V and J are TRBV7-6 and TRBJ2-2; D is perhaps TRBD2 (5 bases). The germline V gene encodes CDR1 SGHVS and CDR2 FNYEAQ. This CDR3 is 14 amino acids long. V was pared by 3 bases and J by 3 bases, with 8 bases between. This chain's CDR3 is CASSFYGDTGELFF. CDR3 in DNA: TGTGCCAGCAGCTTTTACGGGGACACCGGGGAGCTGTTTTTT.

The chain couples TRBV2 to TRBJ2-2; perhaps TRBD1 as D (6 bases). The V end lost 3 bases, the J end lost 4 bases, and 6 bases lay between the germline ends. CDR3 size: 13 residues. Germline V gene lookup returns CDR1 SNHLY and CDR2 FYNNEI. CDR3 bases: TGTGCCAGCAGTGAGACAGGCACCGGGGAGCTGTTTTTT. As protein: CASSETGTGELFF.

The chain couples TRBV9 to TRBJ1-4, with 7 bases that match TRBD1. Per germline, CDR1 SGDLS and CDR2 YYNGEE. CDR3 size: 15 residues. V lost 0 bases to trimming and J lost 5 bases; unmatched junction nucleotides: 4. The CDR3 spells CASSVGLQGNEKLFF. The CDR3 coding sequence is TGTGCCAGCAGCGTAGGTCTACAGGGGAATGAAAAACTGTTTTTT.

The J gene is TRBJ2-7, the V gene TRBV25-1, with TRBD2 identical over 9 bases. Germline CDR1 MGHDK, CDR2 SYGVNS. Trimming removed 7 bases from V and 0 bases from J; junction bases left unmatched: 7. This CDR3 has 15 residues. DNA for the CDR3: TGTGCCAGCACCACCAGCGGGGGGTACTCCTACGAGCAGTACTTC. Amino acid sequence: CASTTSGGYSYEQYF.

The chain's CDR3 is CASSRATGNTYEQYF. The CDR3 bases are TGCGCCAGCAGCCGAGCGACAGGGAATACCTACGAGCAGTACTTC. The chain joins TRBV4-1 to TRBJ2-7; TRBD1 matches 7 bases. CDR3 length: 15 residues. V was pared by 4 bases and J by 2 bases, with 8 bases of the junction left unmatched. Germline CDR1 and CDR2: MGHRA and YSYEKL.